The clone carrying this T cell receptor (beta chain) was detected ten times or more. Investigators took around 11 milliliters of peripheral blood from every donor. Whenever a sample was processed, at least 6 million PBMCs were isolated. This entry is derived from a study of blood T cells in healthy people across ages. The CDR3 is 13 amino acids. CDR1 is SGHTA, CDR2 FQGNSA, per germline. V gave up 3 bases and J gave up 0 bases, with 5 bases separating them. A second PCR, run for about 7 to 11 cycles, used a sample-barcoded 5' primer plus a J-beta primer mix. TCRdb ran MiXCR on the 5' RACE reads and lists one entry per CDR3 protein. The table includes approximately 680,000 distinct CDR3 sequences, roughly 32% detected once.

Sequences were obtained from blood. The genes are TRBV7-2 and TRBJ2-5; D gene unclear. The TCR was taken from an elderly woman in good health. CDR3 sequence: CASSFLYQETQYF. In DNA, the CDR3 is TGTGCCAGCAGCTTTTTGTACCAAGAGACCCAGTACTTC.